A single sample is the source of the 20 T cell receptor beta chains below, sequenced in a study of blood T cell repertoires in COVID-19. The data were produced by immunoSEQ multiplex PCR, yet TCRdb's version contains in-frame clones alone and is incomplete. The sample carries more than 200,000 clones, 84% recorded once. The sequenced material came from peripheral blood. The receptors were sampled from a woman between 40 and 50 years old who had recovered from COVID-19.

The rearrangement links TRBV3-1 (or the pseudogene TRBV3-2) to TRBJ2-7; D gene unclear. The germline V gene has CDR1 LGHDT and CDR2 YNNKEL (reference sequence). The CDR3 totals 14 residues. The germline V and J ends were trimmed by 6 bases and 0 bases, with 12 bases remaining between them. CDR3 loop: CASSPELSSYEQYF. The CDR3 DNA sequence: TGTGCCAGCAGTCCCGAATTGAGCTCCTACGAGCAGTACTTC.

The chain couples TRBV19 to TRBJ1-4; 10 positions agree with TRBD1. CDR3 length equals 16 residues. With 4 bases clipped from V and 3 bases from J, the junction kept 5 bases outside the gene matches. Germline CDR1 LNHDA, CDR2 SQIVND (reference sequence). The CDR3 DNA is TGTGCCAGTAGTACGACAGGGGGCTTTGCTAATGAAAAACTGTTTTTT. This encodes CASSTTGGFANEKLFF.

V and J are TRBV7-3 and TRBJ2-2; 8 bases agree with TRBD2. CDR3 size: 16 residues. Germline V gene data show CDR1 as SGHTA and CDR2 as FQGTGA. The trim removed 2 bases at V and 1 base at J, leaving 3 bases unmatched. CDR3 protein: CASSLWSGGNTGELFF. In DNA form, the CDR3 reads TGTGCCAGCAGCTTATGGAGCGGGGGGAACACCGGGGAGCTGTTTTTT. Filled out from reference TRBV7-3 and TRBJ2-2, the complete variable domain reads GAGVSQTPSNKVTEKGKYVELRCDPISGHTALYWYRQSLGQGPEFLIYFQGTGAADDSGLPNDRFFAVRPEGSVSTLKIQRTERGDSAVYLCASSLWSGGNTGELFFGEGSRLTVL.

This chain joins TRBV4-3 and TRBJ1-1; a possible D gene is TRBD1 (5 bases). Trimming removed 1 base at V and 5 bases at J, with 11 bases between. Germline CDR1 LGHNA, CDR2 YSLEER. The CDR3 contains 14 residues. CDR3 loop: CASSQVIGATEAFF. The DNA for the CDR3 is TGCGCCAGCAGCCAAGTAATTGGGGCAACTGAAGCTTTCTTT.

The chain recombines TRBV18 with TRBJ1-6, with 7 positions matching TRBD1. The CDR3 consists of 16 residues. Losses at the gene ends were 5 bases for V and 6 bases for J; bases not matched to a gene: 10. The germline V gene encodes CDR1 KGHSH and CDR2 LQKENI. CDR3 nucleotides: TGTGCCAGCTCATCTAAAACAGGGGTCGGTAATTCACCCCTCCACTTT. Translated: CASSSKTGVGNSPLHF.

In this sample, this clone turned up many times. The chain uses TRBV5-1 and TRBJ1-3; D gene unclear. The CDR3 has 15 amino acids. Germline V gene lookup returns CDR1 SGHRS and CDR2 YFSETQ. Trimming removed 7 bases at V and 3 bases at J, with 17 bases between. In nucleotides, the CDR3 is TGCGCCAGCGGAAGTGAGGGAAGTTATGGAAACACCATATATTTT. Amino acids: CASGSEGSYGNTIYF.

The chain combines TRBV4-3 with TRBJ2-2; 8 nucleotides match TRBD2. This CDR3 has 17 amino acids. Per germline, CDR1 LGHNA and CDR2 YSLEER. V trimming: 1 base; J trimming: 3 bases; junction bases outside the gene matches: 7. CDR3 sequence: CASSQGAIAGHTGELFF. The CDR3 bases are TGCGCCAGCAGCCAAGGGGCTATAGCGGGGCACACCGGGGAGCTGTTTTTT.

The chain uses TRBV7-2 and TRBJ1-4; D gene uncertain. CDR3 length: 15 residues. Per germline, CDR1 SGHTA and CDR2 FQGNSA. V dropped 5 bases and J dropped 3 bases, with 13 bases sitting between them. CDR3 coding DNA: TGTGCCAGCAGCCCAACGGGGTTGCCTAATGAAAAACTGTTTTTT. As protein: CASSPTGLPNEKLFF.

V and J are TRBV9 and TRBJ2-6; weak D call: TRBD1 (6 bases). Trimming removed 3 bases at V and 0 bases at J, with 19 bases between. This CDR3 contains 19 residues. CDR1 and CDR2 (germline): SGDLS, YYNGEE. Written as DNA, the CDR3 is TGTGCCAGCAGCGAACCCGGGACAAGCCCTCTCTCTGGGGCCAACGTCCTGACTTTC. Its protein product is CASSEPGTSPLSGANVLTF.

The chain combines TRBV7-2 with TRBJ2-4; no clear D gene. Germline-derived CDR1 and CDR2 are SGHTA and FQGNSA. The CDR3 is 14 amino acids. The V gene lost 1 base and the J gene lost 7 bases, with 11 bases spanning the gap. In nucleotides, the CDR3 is TGTGCCAGCAGCTTAGGGGTAGCTTCGAACATTCAGTACTTC. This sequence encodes CASSLGVASNIQYF.

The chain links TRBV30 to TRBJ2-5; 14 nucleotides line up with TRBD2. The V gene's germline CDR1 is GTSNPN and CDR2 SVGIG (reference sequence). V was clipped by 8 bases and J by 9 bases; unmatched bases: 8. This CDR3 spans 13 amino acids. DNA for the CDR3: TGTGCCGTAACCGGGACTAGCGGGGGTGCCCAGTACTTC. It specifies CAVTGTSGGAQYF.

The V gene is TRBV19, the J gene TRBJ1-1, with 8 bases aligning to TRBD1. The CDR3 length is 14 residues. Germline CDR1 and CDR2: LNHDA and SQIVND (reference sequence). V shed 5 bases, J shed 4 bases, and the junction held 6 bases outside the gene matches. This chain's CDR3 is CASSSSQGGTEAFF. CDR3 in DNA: TGTGCCAGTAGTTCTTCACAGGGGGGCACTGAAGCTTTCTTT.

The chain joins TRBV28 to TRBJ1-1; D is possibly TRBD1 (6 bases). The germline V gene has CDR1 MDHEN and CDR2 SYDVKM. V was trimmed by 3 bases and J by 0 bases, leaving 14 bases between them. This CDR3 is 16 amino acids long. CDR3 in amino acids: CASSLGAAEMNTEAFF. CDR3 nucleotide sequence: TGTGCCAGCAGTTTGGGGGCTGCGGAGATGAACACTGAAGCTTTCTTT.

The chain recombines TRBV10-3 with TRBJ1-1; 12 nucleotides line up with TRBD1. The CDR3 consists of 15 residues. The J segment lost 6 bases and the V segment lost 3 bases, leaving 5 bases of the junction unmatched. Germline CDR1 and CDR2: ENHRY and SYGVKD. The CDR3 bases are TGTGCCATCAGTGACCCGGGACAGGGGGCCCCTGAAGCTTTCTTT. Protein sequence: CAISDPGQGAPEAFF.

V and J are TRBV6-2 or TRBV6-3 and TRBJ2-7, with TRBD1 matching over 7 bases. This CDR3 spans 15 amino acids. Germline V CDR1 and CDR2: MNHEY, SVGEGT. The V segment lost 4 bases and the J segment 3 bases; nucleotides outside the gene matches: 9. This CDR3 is CASSSRTGSNYEQYF. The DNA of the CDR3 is TGTGCCAGCAGTTCCCGGACAGGTTCTAACTACGAGCAGTACTTC.

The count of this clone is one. The CDR3 loop is CASMGRTGEIGELFF. The CDR3 nucleotides are TGTGCCAGCATGGGAAGGACAGGTGAAATCGGGGAGCTGTTTTTT. The V and J genes are TRBV28 and TRBJ2-2; 7 bases line up with TRBD1. This CDR3 has 15 amino acids. Germline V gene data show CDR1 as MDHEN and CDR2 as SYDVKM. Trimming cost V 7 bases and J 7 bases; bases outside gene matches: 12. Using reference TRBV28 and TRBJ2-2 for the parts outside the CDR3, the full variable domain is DVKVTQSSRYLVKRTGEKVFLECVQDMDHENMFWYRQDPGLGLRLIYFSYDVKMKEKGDIPEGYSVSREKKERFSLILESASTNQTSMYLCASMGRTGEIGELFFGEGSRLTVL.

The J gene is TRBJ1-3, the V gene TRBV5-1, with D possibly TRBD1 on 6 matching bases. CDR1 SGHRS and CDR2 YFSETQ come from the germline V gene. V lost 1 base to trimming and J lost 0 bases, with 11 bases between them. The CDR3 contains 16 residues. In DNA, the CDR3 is TGCGCCAGCAGCTTGATAGCAGGGGACTCTGGAAACACCATATATTTT. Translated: CASSLIAGDSGNTIYF.

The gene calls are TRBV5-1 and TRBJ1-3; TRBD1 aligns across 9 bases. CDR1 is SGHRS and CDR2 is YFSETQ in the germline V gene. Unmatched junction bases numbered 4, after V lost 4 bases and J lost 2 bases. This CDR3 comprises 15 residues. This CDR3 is CASSIGQGPGNTIYF. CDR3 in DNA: TGCGCCAGCAGCATTGGACAGGGGCCTGGAAACACCATATATTTT.

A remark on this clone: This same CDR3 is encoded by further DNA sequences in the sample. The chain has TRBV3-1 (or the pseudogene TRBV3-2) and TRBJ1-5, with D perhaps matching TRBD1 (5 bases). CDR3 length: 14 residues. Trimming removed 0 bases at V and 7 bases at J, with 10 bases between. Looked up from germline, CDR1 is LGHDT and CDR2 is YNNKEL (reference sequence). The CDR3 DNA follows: TGTGCCAGCAGCCAAGATTTCGGGGGACAGCCCCAGCATTTT. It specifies CASSQDFGGQPQHF.

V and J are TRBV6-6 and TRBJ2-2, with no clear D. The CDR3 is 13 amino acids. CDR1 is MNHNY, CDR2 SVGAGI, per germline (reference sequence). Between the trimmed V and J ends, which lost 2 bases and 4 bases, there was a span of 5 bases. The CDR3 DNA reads TGTGCCAGCAGTTACCTAAGCACCGGGGAGCTGTTTTTT. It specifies CASSYLSTGELFF.